The 17 T cell receptor beta chains given below trace back to one sample, sequenced in a study of control samples from healthy donors and cancer patients. Some clones are missing from TCRdb's copy, which holds only in-frame ones; the method was immunoSEQ multiplex PCR. The table has under 200,000 clones, approximately 92% seen once. The sample consisted of blood. The receptor source for this set is a woman in her sixties in good health.

This clone was recorded once. This chain links TRBV3-1 (or the pseudogene TRBV3-2) with TRBJ2-1; 9 bases are a match to TRBD2. Germline loops: CDR1 LGHDT, CDR2 YNNKEL (reference sequence). Trimming removed 0 bases from V and 6 bases from J; junction bases left unmatched: 9. This CDR3 spans 17 amino acids. For the CDR3, the DNA is TGTGCCAGCAGCCAAGATGCGGTATGGCGGGGGGGCAATGAGCAGTTCTTC. Translating gives CASSQDAVWRGGNEQFF.

CDR3 protein: CASSPRDLGELFF. DNA for the CDR3: TGTGCCAGCTCACCACGAGACTTGGGGGAGCTGTTTTTT. This chain uses TRBV18 with TRBJ2-2; no firm D call. The CDR3 contains 13 residues. Looked up from germline, CDR1 is KGHSH and CDR2 is LQKENI. The ends were cut back, 1 base at V and 8 bases at J, with 8 bases in the middle.

With respect to this clone: An end of the junction differs from the germline gene, which may be a read error. The genes are TRBV18 and TRBJ1-5, with 8 bases aligning to TRBD1. This CDR3 has 21 amino acids. Germline loops: CDR1 KGHSH, CDR2 LQKENI. The CDR3 loop reads CASSPQPIRDRGPYSNQPQHF. As DNA, the CDR3 is TGTGCCAGCTCTCCACAGCCTATAAGAGACAGGGGTCCTTATAGCAATCAGCCCCAGCATTTT.

In this sample, this clone turned up once. The chain carries TRBV30 and TRBJ2-5; D uncertain. Germline V gives CDR1 GTSNPN, CDR2 SVGIG (reference sequence). Trimming removed 2 bases at V and 8 bases at J, with 9 bases between. The CDR3 is made up of 11 amino acids. CDR3 sequence: CAWSYGPTQYF. The CDR3 DNA sequence: TGTGCCTGGAGTTATGGCCCCACCCAGTACTTC.

This sequence joins TRBV11-1 and TRBJ1-1; D is perhaps TRBD1 (5 bases). Trimming cost V 5 bases and J 1 base, with 17 bases left between them. This CDR3 region has 16 residues. From germline, CDR1 is SGHAT and CDR2 FQDESV (reference sequence). Here the CDR3 DNA reads TGTGCCAGCAGCCTCGCTTATCAGGGATGGAACACTGAAGCTTTCTTT. The encoded protein is CASSLAYQGWNTEAFF. Full variable domain (missing parts from reference TRBV11-1 and TRBJ1-1): EAEVAQSPRYKITEKSQAVAFWCDPISGHATLYWYRQILGQGPELLVQFQDESVVDDSQLPKDRFSAERLKGVDSTLKIQPAELGDSAMYLCASSLAYQGWNTEAFFGQGTRLTVV.

This rearrangement joins TRBV15 to TRBJ2-1, with a tentative D call TRBD2 (5 bases). This CDR3 is 13 amino acids long. Germline CDR1 is LNHNV and CDR2 is YYDKDF (reference sequence). Trimming took off 4 bases at V and 8 bases at J, with 12 bases between the two ends. The CDR3 DNA sequence: TGTGCCACCAGCACAGATGCGGGCTATGAGCAGTTCTTC. Residues: CATSTDAGYEQFF.

This clone was recorded only once. The V gene is TRBV5-1, the J gene TRBJ2-1, with D perhaps TRBD2 (6 bases). Trimming removed 5 bases from V and 5 bases from J, with 17 bases in between. The CDR3 covers 15 residues. Germline CDR1 and CDR2: SGHRS and YFSETQ. The chain's CDR3 is CASRPLLATDNEQFF. CDR3 in DNA: TGCGCCAGCAGACCCCTTCTAGCGACTGACAATGAGCAGTTCTTC.

CDR3 in amino acids: CASKVTSSGNTIYF. CDR3 in DNA: TGTGCCAGCAAGGTGACGAGCTCTGGAAACACCATATATTTT. V usage is TRBV7-9 and J usage is TRBJ1-3; no reliable D call. V was shortened by 7 bases and J by 0 bases, with 10 bases between the two germline ends. The germline V gene encodes CDR1 SEHNR and CDR2 FQNEAQ (reference sequence). This CDR3 has 14 residues.

This clone was recorded once. The chain recombines TRBV19 with TRBJ1-4; a weak D match, TRBD1 (5 bases). This CDR3 comprises 13 residues. Germline V gene data show CDR1 as LNHDA and CDR2 as SQIVND (reference sequence). Trimming shortened V by 5 bases and J by 7 bases, and 11 bases separated the two germline ends. The CDR3 here is CASSRSGIEKLFF. As DNA, the CDR3 is TGTGCCAGTAGTCGGTCAGGGATTGAAAAACTGTTTTTT. Combining the CDR3 with reference TRBV19 and TRBJ1-4 gives the whole variable domain DGGITQSPKYLFRKEGQNVTLSCEQNLNHDAMYWYRQDPGQGLRLIYYSQIVNDFQKGDIAEGYSVSREKKESFPLTVTSAQKNPTAFYLCASSRSGIEKLFFGSGTQLSVL.

This clone was observed a single time. The genes are TRBV6-5 and TRBJ1-6, with TRBD1 identical over 11 bases. The CDR3 is made up of 15 amino acids. Germline V gene data show CDR1 as MNHEY and CDR2 as SVGAGI. J was trimmed by 7 bases and V by 5 bases; bases with no gene match: 4. The CDR3 sequence: CASSPGQGGNSPLHF. CDR3 DNA: TGTGCCAGCAGTCCGGGACAGGGGGGAAATTCACCCCTCCACTTT.

This rearrangement joins TRBV7-8 to TRBJ1-2, with TRBD1 identical over 7 bases. CDR1 and CDR2 (germline): SGHVS, FQNEAQ. There are 16 residues in the CDR3. J was trimmed by 4 bases and V by 5 bases; bases with no gene match: 13. The CDR3 spells CASSEPHGQALYGYTF. The DNA for the CDR3 is TGTGCCAGCAGCGAACCTCATGGACAGGCGCTCTATGGCTACACCTTC. Based on the CDR3 plus reference TRBV7-8 and TRBJ1-2, the full variable domain is GAGVSQSPRYKVAKRGQDVALRCDPISGHVSLFWYQQALGQGPEFLTYFQNEAQLDKSGLPSDRFFAERPEGSVSTLKIQRTQQEDSAVYLCASSEPHGQALYGYTFGSGTRLTVV.

This chain uses TRBV10-3 with TRBJ2-5, with D uncertain. The germline CDR1 and CDR2 sequences are ENHRY and SYGVKD. The V gene lost 3 bases and the J gene lost 2 bases, with 4 bases spanning the gap. This CDR3 has 12 residues. CDR3 nucleotides: TGTGCCATCAGTGATTTACAAGAGACCCAGTACTTC. Protein product: CAISDLQETQYF.

The chain employs TRBV7-2 and TRBJ1-5, with D maybe TRBD1 (5 bases). The CDR3 contains 15 residues. Per the germline V gene, CDR1 is SGHTA and CDR2 is FQGNSA. Trimming stripped 1 base from V and 4 bases from J, with 11 bases between. The chain's CDR3 is CASSLEQGWNQPQHF. The CDR3 DNA reads TGTGCCAGCAGCTTAGAGCAGGGTTGGAATCAGCCCCAGCATTTT. Full variable domain (missing parts from reference TRBV7-2 and TRBJ1-5): GAGVSQSPSNKVTEKGKDVELRCDPISGHTALYWYRQSLGQGLEFLIYFQGNSAPDKSGLPSDRFSAERTGGSVSTLTIQRTQQEDSAVYLCASSLEQGWNQPQHFGDGTRLSIL.

The gene calls are TRBV29-1 and TRBJ2-7, with unresolved D. This CDR3 spans 17 amino acids. Germline CDR1 is SQVTM and CDR2 is ANQGSEA. The V end was cut by 5 bases, the J end by 3 bases, with 26 bases between. The CDR3, as DNA: TGCAGCGTTTTCGTTATCGGAAGGCAGTCTAACATCTACGAGCAGTACTTC. Residues: CSVFVIGRQSNIYEQYF.

V is TRBV7-2 and J is TRBJ2-5; TRBD1 might be the D (6 bases). Trimming pared 5 bases from V and 5 bases from J, leaving 12 bases between. Germline CDR1 reads SGHTA; CDR2 reads FQGNSA. This CDR3 has 13 residues. This CDR3 is CASSQGPGETQYF. CDR3 DNA sequence: TGTGCCAGCAGCCAGGGGCCGGGGGAGACCCAGTACTTC.

This chain links TRBV15 with TRBJ1-1; D might be TRBD1 (5 bases). Trimming took 3 bases from V and 2 from J, leaving 13 bases between them. The CDR3 runs to 15 residues. The V gene's germline CDR1 is LNHNV and CDR2 YYDKDF (reference sequence). The CDR3: CATSSGTFRNTEAFF. The CDR3 DNA reads TGTGCCACCAGCAGCGGGACTTTCAGAAACACTGAAGCTTTCTTT.

J is TRBJ1-3 and V is TRBV20-1; D not resolved. Germline loops: CDR1 DFQATT, CDR2 SNEGSKA (reference sequence). Trimming shortened V by 4 bases and J by 6 bases, and 4 bases separated the two germline ends. This CDR3 spans 10 amino acids. The CDR3 reads CSAILNTIYF. Here the CDR3 DNA reads TGCAGTGCTATACTAAACACCATATATTTT.